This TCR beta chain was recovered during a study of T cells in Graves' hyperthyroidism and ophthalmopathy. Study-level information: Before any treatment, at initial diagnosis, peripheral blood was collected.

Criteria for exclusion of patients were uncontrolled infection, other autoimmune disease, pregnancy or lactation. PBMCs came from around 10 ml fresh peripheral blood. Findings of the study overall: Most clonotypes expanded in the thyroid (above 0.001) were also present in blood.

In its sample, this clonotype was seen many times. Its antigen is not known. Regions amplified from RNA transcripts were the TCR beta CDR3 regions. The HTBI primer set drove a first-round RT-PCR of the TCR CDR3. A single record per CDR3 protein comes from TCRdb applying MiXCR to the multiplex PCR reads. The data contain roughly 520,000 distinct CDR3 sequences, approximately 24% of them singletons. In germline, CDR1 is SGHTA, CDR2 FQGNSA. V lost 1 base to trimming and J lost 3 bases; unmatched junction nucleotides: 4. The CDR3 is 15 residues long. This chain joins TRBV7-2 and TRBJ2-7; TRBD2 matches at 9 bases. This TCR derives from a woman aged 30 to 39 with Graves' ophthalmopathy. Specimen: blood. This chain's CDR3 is CASSLVAGAYYEQYF. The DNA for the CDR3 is TGTGCCAGCAGCTTAGTAGCGGGGGCGTACTACGAGCAGTACTTC. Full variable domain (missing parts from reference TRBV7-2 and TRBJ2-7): GAGVSQSPSNKVTEKGKDVELRCDPISGHTALYWYRQSLGQGLEFLIYFQGNSAPDKSGLPSDRFSAERTGGSVSTLTIQRTQQEDSAVYLCASSLVAGAYYEQYFGPGTRLTVT.